This TCR beta chain was found in a study of PD-1 blockade in mismatch repair-deficient tumors. Study at large: Patients had around 11 mismatch repair-deficient cancer types and were previously treated and progressing.

This clone was recorded once. The antigen is unknown. PCR or immunohistochemistry showed mismatch repair deficiency in every enrolled patient. A few pembrolizumab responders had their TCRs sequenced. The assay was immunoSEQ multiplex PCR, and TCRdb's table has in-frame clones only and misses some. The sample lists more than 50,000 clones; around 88% were seen once. Whole-study results and caveats: Rapid post-treatment expansion, then contraction, generally preceding radiologic response, marked tumor-resident clones.

Trimming left V 11 bases short and J 8 bases short, with 19 bases between. The CDR3 has 13 amino acids. Germline V gene data show CDR1 as ENHRY and CDR2 as SYGVKD. The sequence was obtained from an adult with mismatch repair-deficient cancer. This material consisted of peripheral blood, taken 52 weeks after starting pembrolizumab. The chain employs TRBV10-3 and TRBJ2-1; D is unresolved. CDR3 in DNA: TGTGCCGCTACCACTGGGGTGCCGCATGAGCAGTTCTTC. Protein sequence: CAATTGVPHEQFF.